One sample yielded the 23 T cell receptor beta chains listed below, sequenced in a study of T cells in Graves' hyperthyroidism and ophthalmopathy. It was RNA transcripts that yielded the amplified TCR beta CDR3 regions. During a first-round RT-PCR of the TCR CDR3, the HTBI primer set was used. MiXCR, applied by TCRdb to the multiplex PCR reads, yields one record per CDR3 protein. The data show roughly 700,000 distinct CDR3 sequences, with roughly 32% seen just once and about a third held by the top ten. Sequenced input: blood. The receptor source for this set is a woman in her 40s with Graves' hyperthyroidism.

This chain uses TRBV19 with TRBJ2-7, with D possibly being TRBD2 (6 bases). This CDR3 contains 15 residues. Germline V gives CDR1 LNHDA, CDR2 SQIVND (reference sequence). Deletions cut 3 bases from V and 2 bases from J, with 14 bases between. CDR3 in DNA: TGTGCCAGTAGTATCTCGGGCGGGAAAACCTACGAGCAGTACTTC. Translated, it gives CASSISGGKTYEQYF.

This clonotype was seen a few times. In DNA form, the CDR3 reads TGTGCCAGCAGTTACGGAGGCCCCCGCTCTGGAAACACCATATATTTT. Translated: CASSYGGPRSGNTIYF. This chain joins TRBV6-5 and TRBJ1-3, with D hard to call. The V gene's germline CDR1 is MNHEY and CDR2 SVGAGI. This CDR3 is built from 16 residues. The V end was cut by 2 bases, the J end by 0 bases, with 11 bases between.

This chain joins TRBV5-1 and TRBJ2-2; no clear D. The germline V and J ends were trimmed by 0 bases and 4 bases, with 7 bases remaining between them. CDR1 and CDR2 (germline): SGHRS, YFSETQ. The CDR3 covers 14 residues. This CDR3 is CASSLAQTTGELFF. CDR3 bases: TGCGCCAGCAGCTTGGCACAAACCACCGGGGAGCTGTTTTTT.

For this clonotype: A read error may account for a junction end that differs from germline. This chain uses TRBV10-3 with TRBJ2-2; D is uncertain. CDR1 is ENHRY and CDR2 is SYGVKD in the germline V gene. This CDR3 spans 14 amino acids. For the CDR3, the DNA is TGTGCCAGCAGTTTAGGGTCTCCCCCCGGGGAGCTGTTTTTT. Amino acid sequence: CASSLGSPPGELFF.

Only a few counts were recorded for this clonotype. The V call is TRBV18, the J call TRBJ2-7; TRBD1 aligns across 10 bases. From germline, CDR1 is KGHSH and CDR2 LQKENI. There are 14 residues in the CDR3. The J segment lost 7 bases and the V segment lost 6 bases, leaving 9 bases of the junction unmatched. The DNA of the CDR3 is TGTGCCAGCTCCCCGGGACAGGGGCCCCGGGAGCAGTACTTC. This encodes CASSPGQGPREQYF.

About this clonotype: A read error may explain this, as a much larger clone is one base away. V is TRBV9 and J is TRBJ2-5; weak D call: TRBD2 (6 bases). The germline gives CDR1 SGDLS, CDR2 YYNGEE. This CDR3 is built from 14 residues. CDR3: CASSVRDFREAQYF. CDR3 in DNA: TGTGCCAGCAGCGTTCGGGACTTCAGAGAGGCCCAGTACTTC.

The chain's CDR3 is CAISEAGASTDTQYF. DNA for the CDR3: TGTGCCATCAGTGAGGCAGGGGCTTCCACAGATACGCAGTATTTT. V usage is TRBV10-3 and J usage is TRBJ2-3; D is possibly TRBD1 (6 bases). Germline V CDR1 and CDR2: ENHRY, SYGVKD. V was trimmed by 2 bases and J by 2 bases, leaving 11 bases between them. The CDR3 has 15 residues.

This clonotype was detected many times. Written as DNA, the CDR3 is TGTGCCAGCAGCTTAGTGGTTTGGGGGGCTAGGTCACCCCTCCACTTT. Translating it yields CASSLVVWGARSPLHF. V gene TRBV7-8 combines with J gene TRBJ1-6, with D possibly being TRBD1 (6 bases). The CDR3 runs 16 residues. Looked up from germline, CDR1 is SGHVS and CDR2 is FQNEAQ. V gave up 1 base and J gave up 10 bases, with 17 bases separating them.

The sample holds a few counts of this clonotype. The V call is TRBV6-5, the J call TRBJ2-7, with 12 bases identical to TRBD2. The CDR3 runs 16 residues. The junction had 2 bases not matched to a gene; V was cut back by 0 bases and J by 2 bases. Looked up from germline, CDR1 is MNHEY and CDR2 is SVGAGI. DNA of the CDR3: TGTGCCAGCAGTTACTCCGGACTAGCGGGACCCTACGAGCAGTACTTC. This codes for CASSYSGLAGPYEQYF.

This clonotype occurred many times. This sequence joins TRBV19 and TRBJ1-5; no clear D gene. V was trimmed by 2 bases and J by 2 bases, leaving 10 bases between them. Per germline, CDR1 LNHDA and CDR2 SQIVND (reference sequence). This CDR3 is built from 15 residues. The CDR3 DNA follows: TGTGCCAGTAGTATAATACCTGGGGGCAATCAGCCCCAGCATTTT. It codes for CASSIIPGGNQPQHF.

There are a few counts of this clonotype. The chain is built from TRBV28 and TRBJ1-1, with D unclear. V gave up 4 bases and J gave up 4 bases, with 13 bases separating them. The CDR3 is made up of 14 amino acids. Germline CDR1 reads MDHEN; CDR2 reads SYDVKM. CDR3 protein: CASSSAARSTEAFF. For the CDR3, the DNA is TGTGCCAGCAGTTCGGCGGCCCGTAGCACTGAAGCTTTCTTT.

This clonotype has only a few counts. The chain has TRBV24-1 and TRBJ1-2, with 8 bases identical to TRBD1. V shed 4 bases, J shed 8 bases, and the junction held 2 bases outside the gene matches. CDR3 length: 12 residues. From germline, CDR1 is KGHDR and CDR2 SFDVKD. The CDR3 spells CATSETGVGYTF. The DNA of the CDR3 is TGTGCCACCAGTGAGACAGGGGTCGGCTACACCTTC.

This clonotype was recorded at least ten times. CDR3 loop: CASSSPGAGSGELFF. CDR3 DNA sequence: TGTGCCAGCAGCTCCCCTGGGGCAGGGTCCGGGGAGCTGTTTTTT. The V gene is TRBV7-3, the J gene TRBJ2-2; D may be TRBD1 (5 bases). This CDR3 contains 15 residues. V gave up 4 bases and J gave up 6 bases, with 15 bases separating them. CDR1 and CDR2 from the germline V gene are SGHTA and FQGTGA.

This clonotype was picked up one time. This chain connects TRBV9 to TRBJ2-1; 8 nucleotides line up with TRBD1. The CDR3 extends over 15 amino acids. In germline, CDR1 is SGDLS, CDR2 YYNGEE. V was pared by 0 bases and J by 8 bases, with 7 bases of the junction left unmatched. The CDR3 protein is CASSVEGQESHEQFF. The CDR3 coding sequence is TGTGCCAGCAGCGTAGAGGGACAGGAGTCCCATGAGCAGTTCTTC.

The chain has TRBV5-5 and TRBJ2-5; 9 nucleotides line up with TRBD1. J was trimmed by 5 bases and V by 2 bases; bases with no gene match: 7. CDR1 and CDR2 (germline): SGHKS, YYEKEE (reference sequence). The CDR3 runs to 15 residues. The CDR3 is CASSFNRGREETQYF. DNA for the CDR3: TGTGCCAGCAGCTTCAACAGGGGGCGCGAGGAGACCCAGTACTTC.

The chain couples TRBV6-2 or TRBV6-3 to TRBJ1-5; TRBD1 aligns across 9 bases. The CDR3 runs to 15 residues. The germline V gene has CDR1 MNHEY and CDR2 SVGEGT. Trimming at V came to 6 bases and at J to 6 bases, leaving 9 bases not matched to a gene. In DNA form, the CDR3 reads TGTGCCAGCAGACCGGGACAGGGAACGGTTCAGCCCCAGCATTTT. This gives the protein CASRPGQGTVQPQHF.

This clonotype was observed a few times. The J gene is TRBJ1-4, the V gene TRBV4-1; TRBD1 agrees at 7 bases. This CDR3 contains 15 residues. Germline values: CDR1 MGHRA, CDR2 YSYEKL. Losses at the gene ends were 3 bases for V and 7 bases for J; bases not matched to a gene: 8. The CDR3 here is CASSQGDRDGEKLFF. Written as DNA, the CDR3 is TGCGCCAGCAGCCAGGGTGACAGGGATGGTGAAAAACTGTTTTTT.

V and J are TRBV7-9 and TRBJ1-5, with TRBD1 matching 7 bases. V shed 4 bases and J 4 bases; nucleotides not matched to a gene: 10. CDR1 and CDR2 from the germline V gene are SEHNR and FQNEAQ (reference sequence). There are 16 residues in the CDR3. The chain's CDR3 is CASSSGGNVRNQPQHF. The CDR3 DNA reads TGTGCCAGCAGCTCAGGGGGAAATGTTAGAAATCAGCCCCAGCATTTT.

There are many counts of this clonotype. In nucleotides, the CDR3 is TGTGCCAGCAGCCCCCCTACAGGGGCCCAAGAGACCCAGTACTTC. Protein product: CASSPPTGAQETQYF. The chain links TRBV11-2 to TRBJ2-5, with 7 nucleotides matching TRBD1. J gave up 1 base and V 5 bases, and 7 bases lay outside the gene matches. The V gene's germline CDR1 is SGHAT and CDR2 FQNNGV. The CDR3 extends over 15 amino acids.

Note on this clonotype: A clone one base away is much larger, so this may be a read error. This chain joins TRBV20-1 and TRBJ2-7, with 9 bases aligning to TRBD1. Germline CDR1 DFQATT, CDR2 SNEGSKA (reference sequence). CDR3 length: 12 amino acids. V dropped 8 bases and J dropped 4; count of bases not matched to a gene: 6. CDR3 protein: CSTQDRGYEQYF. DNA for the CDR3: TGCAGTACCCAGGACAGGGGATACGAGCAGTACTTC.

This rearrangement joins TRBV29-1 to TRBJ2-5, with D possibly matching TRBD2 (5 bases). CDR1 and CDR2 from the germline V gene are SQVTM and ANQGSEA. V was cut by 4 bases and J by 2 bases, with 11 bases left in between. This CDR3 is built from 13 residues. CDR3 loop: CSVVGNEQETQYF. CDR3 nucleotide sequence: TGCAGCGTTGTCGGGAATGAGCAAGAGACCCAGTACTTC. The full variable domain, in which reference TRBV29-1 and TRBJ2-5 provide the parts outside the CDR3, is SAVISQKPSRDICQRGTSLTIQCQVDSQVTMMFWYRQQPGQSLTLIATANQGSEATYESGFVIDKFPISRPNLTFSTLTVSNMSPEDSSIYLCSVVGNEQETQYFGPGTRLLVL.

Details on this clonotype: This may come from a read error, since a much larger clone is one base off. This sequence joins TRBV7-9 and TRBJ2-5; TRBD1 matches 8 bases. The CDR3 totals 14 residues. J was trimmed by 5 bases and V by 5 bases; bases with no gene match: 7. The V gene's germline CDR1 is SEHNR and CDR2 FQNEAQ (reference sequence). The CDR3 DNA reads TGTGCCAGCAGCAACCGGACAGGGAGCGAGACCCAGTACTTC. Its protein product is CASSNRTGSETQYF.

This chain connects TRBV29-1 to TRBJ2-3; 9 bases agree with TRBD2. V shed 5 bases, J shed 4 bases, and the junction held 7 bases outside the gene matches. The germline CDR1 and CDR2 sequences are SQVTM and ANQGSEA. CDR3 size: 14 residues. The CDR3 bases are TGCAGCGTTCGAGGCGGGAGGGCAGCAGATACGCAGTATTTT. Translation gives CSVRGGRAADTQYF.